The 28 T cell receptor beta chains listed next were all sequenced from one sample in a study of T cell changes during pregnancy in multiple sclerosis. Using immunoSEQ multiplex PCR, the repertoire was profiled, and TCRdb retains in-frame clones only, with some absent. The sample holds 76,000 or so clones, just over 90% seen once. This specimen was peripheral blood, taken in the second trimester of pregnancy. These receptors came from a female donor in good health, enrolled as a control in a pregnancy study.

The chain joins TRBV14 to TRBJ1-4, with TRBD1 identical over 10 bases. The length of the CDR3 is 15 residues. Germline lookup yields CDR1 SGHDN and CDR2 FVKESK. J was trimmed by 7 bases and V by 4 bases; bases with no gene match: 6. For the CDR3, the DNA is TGTGCCAGCAGCCTCTGGACAGGGGGGAGTGAAAAACTGTTTTTT. Residues: CASSLWTGGSEKLFF.

The chain joins TRBV7-2 to TRBJ1-1; a weak D match, TRBD1 (5 bases). Trimming left V 2 bases short and J 4 bases short, with 11 bases between. From germline, CDR1 is SGHTA and CDR2 FQGNSA. The CDR3 length is 14 residues. Here the CDR3 reads CASSLFGGGTEAFF. CDR3 sequence (DNA): TGTGCCAGCAGCTTATTCGGGGGGGGCACTGAAGCTTTCTTT.

The rearrangement uses TRBV4-1 and TRBJ2-5; the match to TRBD2 covers 12 bases. V lost 0 bases to trimming and J lost 9 bases; unmatched junction nucleotides: 11. Per germline, CDR1 MGHRA and CDR2 YSYEKL. This CDR3 is built from 17 residues. CDR3 coding DNA: TGCGCCAGCAGCCAAGATGCGGCTGGGACTAGCGGGCTTCCCCAGTACTTC. This sequence encodes CASSQDAAGTSGLPQYF.

This clone was seen once. J is TRBJ2-6 and V is TRBV5-1; weak D call: TRBD2 (5 bases). Deletions cut 3 bases from V and 4 bases from J, with 14 bases between. This CDR3 has 16 residues. Germline V gene data show CDR1 as SGHRS and CDR2 as YFSETQ. CDR3 residues: CASSYDGESGANVLTF. CDR3 bases: TGCGCCAGCAGCTATGACGGGGAGAGCGGGGCCAACGTCCTGACTTTC.

At least ten counts were recorded for this clone. This chain joins TRBV19 and TRBJ1-2, with D possibly being TRBD1 (5 bases). The CDR3 totals 13 residues. Trimming cost V 3 bases and J 4 bases, with 9 bases left between them. Germline V gene lookup returns CDR1 LNHDA and CDR2 SQIVND (reference sequence). CDR3 sequence (DNA): TGTGCCAGTAGTATTCAGGGCGTCTATGGCTACACCTTC. Its protein product is CASSIQGVYGYTF.

The chain carries TRBV4-2 and TRBJ2-1; the D gene is possibly TRBD2 (6 bases). Germline V gene lookup returns CDR1 LGHNA and CDR2 YNFKEQ. V shed 4 bases and J shed 2 bases, with 15 bases lying between them. The CDR3 consists of 16 residues. CDR3 nucleotide sequence: TGTGCCAGCAGCCGAGGCCGGGACTGGACCTACAATGAGCAGTTCTTC. Translating gives CASSRGRDWTYNEQFF.

The rearrangement links TRBV27 to TRBJ1-5; 7 bases are a match to TRBD1. Unmatched junction bases numbered 13, after V lost 5 bases and J lost 0 bases. The CDR3 sequence is 18 residues long. In germline, CDR1 is MNHEY, CDR2 SMNVEV (reference sequence). CDR3 protein: CASSTARDSRYSNQPQHF. The CDR3 DNA sequence: TGTGCCAGCAGTACAGCCCGGGACAGCCGATATAGCAATCAGCCCCAGCATTTT.

V gene TRBV7-2 combines with J gene TRBJ2-7, with 11 bases fitting TRBD1. Trimming removed 1 base from V and 4 bases from J; junction bases left unmatched: 9. This CDR3 has 17 residues. CDR1 and CDR2 from the germline V gene are SGHTA and FQGNSA. Here the CDR3 reads CASSLGGQGALRYEQYF. CDR3 coding DNA: TGTGCCAGCAGCTTAGGTGGACAGGGGGCATTAAGATACGAGCAGTACTTC. Full variable domain (rest looked up from reference TRBV7-2 and TRBJ2-7): GAGVSQSPSNKVTEKGKDVELRCDPISGHTALYWYRQSLGQGLEFLIYFQGNSAPDKSGLPSDRFSAERTGGSVSTLTIQRTQQEDSAVYLCASSLGGQGALRYEQYFGPGTRLTVT.

The chain couples TRBV5-1 to TRBJ1-1, with D unresolved. The CDR3 extends over 13 amino acids. CDR1 is SGHRS and CDR2 is YFSETQ in the germline V gene. V was trimmed by 6 bases and J by 5 bases, leaving 14 bases between them. Here the CDR3 reads CASTQGGMTEAFF. The DNA for the CDR3 is TGCGCCAGCACCCAAGGAGGGATGACTGAAGCTTTCTTT. Complete variable domain (other parts from reference TRBV5-1 and TRBJ1-1): KAGVTQTPRYLIKTRGQQVTLSCSPISGHRSVSWYQQTPGQGLQFLFEYFSETQRNKGNFPGRFSGRQFSNSRSEMNVSTLELGDSALYLCASTQGGMTEAFFGQGTRLTVV.

The CDR3 region has the DNA TGTGCCAGCAGCGGAACTAGCGGGGGGAATGAGCAGTTCTTC. It specifies CASSGTSGGNEQFF. The chain recombines TRBV9 with TRBJ2-1; 12 bases match TRBD2. This CDR3 is 14 amino acids long. V lost 3 bases and J lost 7; bases outside the gene matches: 2. Germline values: CDR1 SGDLS, CDR2 YYNGEE.

The chain joins TRBV5-1 to TRBJ2-7; D call uncertain. Germline V lookup: CDR1 SGHRS, CDR2 YFSETQ. Trimming took off 1 base at V and 3 bases at J, with 11 bases between the two ends. This CDR3 comprises 14 residues. The CDR3 DNA sequence: TGCGCCAGCAGCTTGTCTGCAGATTTCTACGAGCAGTACTTC. Translating it yields CASSLSADFYEQYF.

The CDR3 loop is CASSLQQGVGDTQYF. CDR3 nucleotide sequence: TGTGCCAGCAGCTTACAACAGGGGGTCGGAGATACGCAGTATTTT. V gene TRBV7-3 combines with J gene TRBJ2-3; 8 positions match TRBD1. The J segment lost 5 bases and the V segment lost 2 bases, leaving 6 bases of the junction unmatched. The CDR3 loop spans 15 amino acids. CDR1 and CDR2 (germline): SGHTA, FQGTGA.

The chain recombines TRBV9 with TRBJ2-2, with 9 positions matching TRBD1. With 0 bases clipped from V and 3 bases from J, the junction kept 6 bases outside the gene matches. The germline gives CDR1 SGDLS, CDR2 YYNGEE. The length of the CDR3 is 17 residues. The CDR3 loop is CASSVDGTGSDTGELFF. Written as DNA, the CDR3 is TGTGCCAGCAGCGTAGACGGGACAGGGTCGGACACCGGGGAGCTGTTTTTT.

This clone was seen only once. This rearrangement joins TRBV6-6 to TRBJ1-4, with D possibly being TRBD1 (6 bases). Germline loops: CDR1 MNHNY, CDR2 SVGAGI (reference sequence). V dropped 7 bases and J dropped 5 bases, with 14 bases sitting between them. The CDR3 is made up of 14 amino acids. The chain's CDR3 is CASKRDKSNEKLFF. CDR3 nucleotides: TGTGCCAGCAAGAGGGACAAGTCGAATGAAAAACTGTTTTTT.

The gene calls are TRBV2 and TRBJ2-7; 9 nucleotides agree with TRBD1. This CDR3 region has 15 residues. CDR1 and CDR2 (germline): SNHLY, FYNNEI. V was clipped by 6 bases and J by 2 bases; unmatched bases: 8. The chain's CDR3 is CASRQGQGPTYEQYF. CDR3 DNA: TGTGCCAGCAGACAAGGACAGGGGCCAACCTACGAGCAGTACTTC.

V is TRBV7-3 and J is TRBJ2-5, with 9 bases aligning to TRBD1. The CDR3 totals 15 residues. In germline, CDR1 is SGHTA, CDR2 FQGTGA. Germline trimming cut 5 bases from V and 5 bases from J; bases unmatched to any gene: 9. The CDR3 DNA reads as TGTGCCAGCAGCCCTCCGGGACAGGGCCTGGAGACCCAGTACTTC. Translation: CASSPPGQGLETQYF.

The chain employs TRBV27 and TRBJ1-2, with D perhaps matching TRBD1 (5 bases). Per the germline V gene, CDR1 is MNHEY and CDR2 is SMNVEV (reference sequence). This CDR3 comprises 15 residues. Trimming stripped 7 bases from V and 1 base from J, with 16 bases between. The CDR3: CASTRRGDFNYGYTF. In nucleotides, the CDR3 is TGTGCCAGCACCAGAAGGGGCGATTTTAACTATGGCTACACCTTC.

The chain is built from TRBV4-3 and TRBJ2-3, with D uncertain. Germline CDR1 is LGHNA and CDR2 is YSLEER. The ends were cut back, 0 bases at V and 1 base at J, with 5 bases in the middle. This CDR3 comprises 14 residues. The CDR3 nucleotides read TGCGCCAGCAGCCAAGATATCCGCACAGATACGCAGTATTTT. This codes for CASSQDIRTDTQYF.

The rearrangement uses TRBV13 and TRBJ2-1, with 7 bases matching TRBD2. Germline V gene sequence: CDR1 PRHDT, CDR2 FYEKMQ (reference sequence). The CDR3 contains 15 residues. After removal of 1 base from V and 9 bases from J, the junction contained 9 bases not matched to a gene. The CDR3 loop reads CASSLDPGGRGEQFF. The CDR3 DNA is TGTGCCAGCAGCTTAGACCCCGGGGGGAGGGGTGAGCAGTTCTTC. The full variable domain, completed using reference TRBV13 and TRBJ2-1, is AAGVIQSPRHLIKEKRETATLKCYPIPRHDTVYWYQQGPGQDPQFLISFYEKMQSDKGSIPDRFSAQQFSDYHSELNMSSLELGDSALYFCASSLDPGGRGEQFFGPGTRLTVL.

This clone was found a few times. The chain employs TRBV9 and TRBJ1-1, with a tentative D call TRBD1 (6 bases). Germline assignment: CDR1 SGDLS and CDR2 YYNGEE. This CDR3 contains 14 residues. Between the trimmed V and J ends, which lost 4 bases and 0 bases, there was a span of 10 bases. The CDR3 sequence is CASSLTGMNTEAFF. Here the CDR3 DNA reads TGTGCCAGCAGCTTGACAGGAATGAACACTGAAGCTTTCTTT.

This chain connects TRBV7-9 to TRBJ1-4; the D is unclear. This CDR3 has 16 amino acids. V was shortened by 5 bases and J by 4 bases, with 17 bases between the two germline ends. CDR1 and CDR2 from the germline V gene are SEHNR and FQNEAQ (reference sequence). The DNA for the CDR3 is TGTGCCAGCAGCGACGGGATAAGACGAGATAATGAAAAACTGTTTTTT. Its protein is CASSDGIRRDNEKLFF.

The chain employs TRBV14 and TRBJ2-5; weak D call: TRBD1 (6 bases). This CDR3 is built from 15 residues. The germline V gene has CDR1 SGHDN and CDR2 FVKESK. Trimming left V 4 bases short and J 4 bases short, with 16 bases between. DNA of the CDR3: TGTGCCAGCAGCCCACAGGCCAGGGGAATAGAGACCCAGTACTTC. Translated, it gives CASSPQARGIETQYF.

The V call is TRBV9, the J call TRBJ1-1; tentatively, D is TRBD1 (6 bases). Trimming left V 4 bases short and J 1 base short, with 11 bases between. The CDR3 is made up of 14 amino acids. The germline V gene has CDR1 SGDLS and CDR2 YYNGEE. CDR3 nucleotide sequence: TGTGCCAGCAGCCCCCAGGGGACGAACACTGAAGCTTTCTTT. This sequence encodes CASSPQGTNTEAFF.

This chain uses TRBV11-3 with TRBJ2-7, with D perhaps matching TRBD1 (6 bases). V lost 0 bases, J lost 0 bases, and 9 bases lay in between. Per germline, CDR1 SGHNT and CDR2 YENEEA. The CDR3 extends over 15 amino acids. Here the CDR3 reads CASSLEAGASYEQYF. The CDR3 nucleotides are TGTGCCAGCAGCTTAGAAGCAGGGGCCTCCTACGAGCAGTACTTC. The complete variable domain, with remaining parts taken from reference TRBV11-3 and TRBJ2-7, reads EAGVVQSPRYKIIEKKQPVAFWCNPISGHNTLYWYLQNLGQGPELLIRYENEEAVDDSQLPKDRFSAERLKGVDSTLKIQPAELGDSAVYLCASSLEAGASYEQYFGPGTRLTVT.

The chain recombines TRBV6-5 with TRBJ1-3; no clear D gene. CDR3 length equals 16 residues. V was shortened by 0 bases and J by 4 bases, with 13 bases between the two germline ends. Germline lookup yields CDR1 MNHEY and CDR2 SVGAGI. In nucleotides, the CDR3 is TGTGCCAGCAGTTACTCCGGGGTCGAGCCCGGAAACACCATATATTTT. It specifies CASSYSGVEPGNTIYF.

The chain couples TRBV5-6 to TRBJ2-7; D might be TRBD2 (6 bases). In germline, CDR1 is SGHDT, CDR2 YYEEEE. CDR3 length: 14 residues. Trimming removed 3 bases from V and 2 bases from J, with 12 bases in between. The CDR3 loop reads CASSSRDSAYEQYF. The CDR3, as DNA: TGTGCCAGCAGCTCCCGGGACTCAGCCTACGAGCAGTACTTC.

J is TRBJ1-6 and V is TRBV7-9, with 8 bases that match TRBD1. The CDR3 runs 16 residues. The trim removed 5 bases at V and 7 bases at J, leaving 10 bases unmatched. Germline V gene sequence: CDR1 SEHNR, CDR2 FQNEAQ (reference sequence). In DNA, the CDR3 is TGTGCCAGCAGCCCTCCCCGGACAGGGAAAAATTCACCCCTCCACTTT. It codes for CASSPPRTGKNSPLHF.

The chain couples TRBV4-2 to TRBJ2-3, with TRBD2 matching 10 bases. V trimming: 0 bases; J trimming: 0 bases; junction bases outside the gene matches: 9. Germline V gene data show CDR1 as LGHNA and CDR2 as YNFKEQ. The length of the CDR3 is 19 residues. The CDR3 DNA reads as TGTGCCAGCAGCCAAGAGGCTAGCGGGGGATTTTCTAGCACAGATACGCAGTATTTT. It specifies CASSQEASGGFSSTDTQYF.